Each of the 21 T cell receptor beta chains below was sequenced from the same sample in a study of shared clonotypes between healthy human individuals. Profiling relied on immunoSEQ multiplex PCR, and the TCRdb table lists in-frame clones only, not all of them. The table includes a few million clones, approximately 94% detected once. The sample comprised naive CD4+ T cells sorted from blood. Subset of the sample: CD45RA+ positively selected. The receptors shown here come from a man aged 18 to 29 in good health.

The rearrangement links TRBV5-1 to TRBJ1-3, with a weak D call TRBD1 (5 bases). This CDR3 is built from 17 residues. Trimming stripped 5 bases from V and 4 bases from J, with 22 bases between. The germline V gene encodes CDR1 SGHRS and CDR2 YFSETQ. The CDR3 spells CASRRQPAGDLGNTIYF. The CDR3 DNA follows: TGCGCCAGCAGGCGACAGCCCGCGGGCGATCTCGGAAACACCATATATTTT.

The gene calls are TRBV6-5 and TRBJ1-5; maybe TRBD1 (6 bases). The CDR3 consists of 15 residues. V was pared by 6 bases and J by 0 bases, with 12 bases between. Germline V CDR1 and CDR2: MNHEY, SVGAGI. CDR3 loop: CASRPQGSSNQPQHF. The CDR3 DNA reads TGTGCCAGCAGACCACAGGGATCTAGCAATCAGCCCCAGCATTTT.

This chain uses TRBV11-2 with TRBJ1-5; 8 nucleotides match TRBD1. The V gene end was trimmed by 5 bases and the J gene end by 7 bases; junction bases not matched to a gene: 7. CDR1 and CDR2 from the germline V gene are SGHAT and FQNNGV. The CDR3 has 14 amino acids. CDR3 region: CASSTTGAAQPQHF. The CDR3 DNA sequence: TGTGCCAGCAGCACGACAGGGGCCGCGCAGCCCCAGCATTTT.

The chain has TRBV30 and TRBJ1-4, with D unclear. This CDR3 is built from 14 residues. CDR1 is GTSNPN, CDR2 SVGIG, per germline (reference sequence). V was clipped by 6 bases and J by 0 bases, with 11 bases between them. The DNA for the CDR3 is TGTGCCTGTGTATCCTATGCAACTAATGAAAAACTGTTTTTT. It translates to CACVSYATNEKLFF.

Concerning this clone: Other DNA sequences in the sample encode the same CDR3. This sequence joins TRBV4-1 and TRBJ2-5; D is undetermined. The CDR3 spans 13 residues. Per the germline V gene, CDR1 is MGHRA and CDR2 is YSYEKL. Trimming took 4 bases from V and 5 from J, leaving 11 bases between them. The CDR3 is CASSLLPRETQYF. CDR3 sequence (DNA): TGCGCCAGCAGCCTCTTGCCCCGGGAGACCCAGTACTTC.

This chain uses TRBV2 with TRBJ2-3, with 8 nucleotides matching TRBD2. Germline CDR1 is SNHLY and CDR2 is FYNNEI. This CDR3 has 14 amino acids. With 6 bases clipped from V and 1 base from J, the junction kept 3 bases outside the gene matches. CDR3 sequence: CASRSGGGTDTQYF. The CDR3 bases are TGTGCCAGCAGGTCGGGAGGGGGCACAGATACGCAGTATTTT. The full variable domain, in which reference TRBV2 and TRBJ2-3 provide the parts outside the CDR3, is EPEVTQTPSHQVTQMGQEVILRCVPISNHLYFYWYRQILGQKVEFLVSFYNNEISEKSEIFDDQFSVERPDGSNFTLKIRSTKLEDSAMYFCASRSGGGTDTQYFGPGTRLTVL.

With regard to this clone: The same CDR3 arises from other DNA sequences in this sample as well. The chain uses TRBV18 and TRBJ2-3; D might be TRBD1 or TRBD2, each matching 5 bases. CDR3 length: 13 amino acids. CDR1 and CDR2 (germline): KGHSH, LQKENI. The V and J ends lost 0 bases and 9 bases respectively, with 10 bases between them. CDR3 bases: TGTGCCAGCTCACCACCGGGCAGGGACACGCAGTATTTT. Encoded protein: CASSPPGRDTQYF.

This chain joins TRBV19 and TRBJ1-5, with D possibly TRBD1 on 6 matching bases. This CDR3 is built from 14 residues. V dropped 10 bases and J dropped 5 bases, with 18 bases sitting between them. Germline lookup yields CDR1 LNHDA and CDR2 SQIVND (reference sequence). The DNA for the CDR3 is TGTGCCACAAGTATAGGGGGGGGGTATCAGCCCCAGCATTTT. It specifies CATSIGGGYQPQHF. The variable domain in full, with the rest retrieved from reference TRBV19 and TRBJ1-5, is DGGITQSPKYLFRKEGQNVTLSCEQNLNHDAMYWYRQDPGQGLRLIYYSQIVNDFQKGDIAEGYSVSREKKESFPLTVTSAQKNPTAFYLCATSIGGGYQPQHFGDGTRLSIL.

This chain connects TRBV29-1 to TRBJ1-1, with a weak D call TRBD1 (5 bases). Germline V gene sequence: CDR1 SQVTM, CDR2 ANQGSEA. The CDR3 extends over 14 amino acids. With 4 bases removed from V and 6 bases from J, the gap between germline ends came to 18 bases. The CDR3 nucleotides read TGCAGCGTTGGGTCGCTGGGGCCAAAGGCTGAAGCTTTCTTT. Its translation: CSVGSLGPKAEAFF. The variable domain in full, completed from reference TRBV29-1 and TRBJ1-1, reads SAVISQKPSRDICQRGTSLTIQCQVDSQVTMMFWYRQQPGQSLTLIATANQGSEATYESGFVIDKFPISRPNLTFSTLTVSNMSPEDSSIYLCSVGSLGPKAEAFFGQGTRLTVV.

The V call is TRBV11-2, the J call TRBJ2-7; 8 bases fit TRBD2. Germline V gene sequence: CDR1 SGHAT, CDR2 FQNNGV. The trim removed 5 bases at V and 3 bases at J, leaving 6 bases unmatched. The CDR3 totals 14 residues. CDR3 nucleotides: TGTGCCAGCAGCCCTACTAGCGGAAACTACGAGCAGTACTTC. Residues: CASSPTSGNYEQYF.

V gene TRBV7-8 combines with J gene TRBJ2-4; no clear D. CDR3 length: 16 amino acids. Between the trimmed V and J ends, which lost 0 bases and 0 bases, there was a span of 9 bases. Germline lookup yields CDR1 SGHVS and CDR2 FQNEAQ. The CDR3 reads CASSLAVQIAKNIQYF. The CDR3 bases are TGTGCCAGCAGCTTAGCGGTACAGATAGCCAAAAACATTCAGTACTTC.

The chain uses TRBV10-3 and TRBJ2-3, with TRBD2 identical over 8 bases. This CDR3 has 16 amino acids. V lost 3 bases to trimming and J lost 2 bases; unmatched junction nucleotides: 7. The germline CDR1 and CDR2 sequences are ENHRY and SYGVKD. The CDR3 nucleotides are TGTGCCATCAGTGAATCGGCTAGCGGGTCCACAGATACGCAGTATTTT. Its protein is CAISESASGSTDTQYF.

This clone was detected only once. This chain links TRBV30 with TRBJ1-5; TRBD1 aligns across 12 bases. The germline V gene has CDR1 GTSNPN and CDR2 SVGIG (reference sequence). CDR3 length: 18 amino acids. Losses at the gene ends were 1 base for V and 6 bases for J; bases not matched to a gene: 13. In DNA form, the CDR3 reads TGTGCCTGGAGTGCTCGTAGGCCGGGACAGGGGGCGGGTCAGCCCCAGCATTTT. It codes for CAWSARRPGQGAGQPQHF.

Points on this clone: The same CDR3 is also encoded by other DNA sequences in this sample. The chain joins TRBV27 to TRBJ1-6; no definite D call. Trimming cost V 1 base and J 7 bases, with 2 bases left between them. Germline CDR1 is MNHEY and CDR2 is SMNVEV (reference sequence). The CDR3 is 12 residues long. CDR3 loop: CASSLWNSPLHF. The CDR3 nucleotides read TGTGCCAGCAGTTTATGGAATTCACCCCTCCACTTT.

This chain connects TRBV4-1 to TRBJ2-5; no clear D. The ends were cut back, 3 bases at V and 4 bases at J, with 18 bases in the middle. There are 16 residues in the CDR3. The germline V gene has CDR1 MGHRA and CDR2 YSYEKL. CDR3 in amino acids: CASSQSWTAGGETQYF. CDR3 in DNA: TGCGCCAGCAGCCAGTCTTGGACCGCCGGTGGAGAGACCCAGTACTTC.

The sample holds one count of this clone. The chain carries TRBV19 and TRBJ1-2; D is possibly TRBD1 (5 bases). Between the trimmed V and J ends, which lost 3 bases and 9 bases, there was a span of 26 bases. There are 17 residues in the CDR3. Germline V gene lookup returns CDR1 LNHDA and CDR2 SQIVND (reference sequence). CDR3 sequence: CASSILFGRESTGSYTF. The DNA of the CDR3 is TGTGCCAGTAGTATTTTATTCGGCAGGGAGTCTACTGGGAGCTACACCTTC.

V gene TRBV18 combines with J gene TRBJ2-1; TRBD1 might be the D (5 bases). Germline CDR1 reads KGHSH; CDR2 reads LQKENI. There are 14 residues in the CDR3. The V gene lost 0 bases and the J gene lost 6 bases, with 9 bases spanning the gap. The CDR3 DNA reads TGTGCCAGCTCACCACCGACGCAGGGCAATGAGCAGTTCTTC. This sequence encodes CASSPPTQGNEQFF. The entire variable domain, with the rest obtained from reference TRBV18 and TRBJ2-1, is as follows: NAGVMQNPRHLVRRRGQEARLRCSPMKGHSHVYWYRQLPEEGLKFMVYLQKENIIDESGMPKERFSAEFPKEGPSILRIQQVVRGDSAAYFCASSPPTQGNEQFFGPGTRLTVL.

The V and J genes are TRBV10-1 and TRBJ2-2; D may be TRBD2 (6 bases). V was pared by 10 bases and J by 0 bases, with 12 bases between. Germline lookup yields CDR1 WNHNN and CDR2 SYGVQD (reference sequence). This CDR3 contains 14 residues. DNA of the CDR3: TGCGCCACCAAGGAGGGGACGAACACCGGGGAGCTGTTTTTT. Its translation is CATKEGTNTGELFF.

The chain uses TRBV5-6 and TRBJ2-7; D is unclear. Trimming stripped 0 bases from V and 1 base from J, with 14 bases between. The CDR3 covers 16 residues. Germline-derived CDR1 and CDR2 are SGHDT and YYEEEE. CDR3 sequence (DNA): TGTGCCAGCAGCTTGGTCGACACGGCCGCGTCCTACGAGCAGTACTTC. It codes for CASSLVDTAASYEQYF.

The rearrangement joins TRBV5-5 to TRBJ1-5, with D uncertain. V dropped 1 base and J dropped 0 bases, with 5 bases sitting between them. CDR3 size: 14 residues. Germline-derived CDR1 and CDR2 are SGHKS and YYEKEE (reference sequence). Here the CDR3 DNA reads TGTGCCAGCAGCTTGTCTTCTAGCAATCAGCCCCAGCATTTT. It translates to CASSLSSSNQPQHF.

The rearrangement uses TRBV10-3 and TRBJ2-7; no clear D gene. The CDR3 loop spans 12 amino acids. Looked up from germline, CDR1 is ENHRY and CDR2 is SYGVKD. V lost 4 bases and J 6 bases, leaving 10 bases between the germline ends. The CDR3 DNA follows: TGTGCCATCAGTGGGGCCTTGGGCGAGCAGTACTTC. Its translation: CAISGALGEQYF.